The T cell receptor (beta chain) under discussion was sequenced for a study of cytomegalovirus exposure and HLA in healthy donors. Study-level background: Researchers found that roughly 81% of over 350 genotyped donors fell within the Caucasian-associated ancestry cluster. Study outcomes and limitations: In vitro data verified a few CMV-associated chains as specific for CMV antigens. Differences between HLA loci emerged in a later analysis of TCR association rates, with DRB1 most and HLA-C fewest. Reportedly, cytomegalovirus status was diagnosed with high sensitivity and specificity.

The CDR3 consists of 14 residues. The germline V gene encodes CDR1 MDHEN and CDR2 SYDVKM. V was trimmed by 3 bases and J by 0 bases, leaving 6 bases between them. PCR primers comprised 60 Vbeta and 13 Jbeta primers. The protocol was immunoSEQ multiplex PCR, while the TCRdb copy is restricted to in-frame clones and leaves out a portion. The sample records approximately 110,000 clones, more than 60% being singletons. About this clone itself: Its antigen is unidentified.

The source material was PBMCs. This clonotype originated in a middle-aged woman in good health and CMV-seropositive. J is TRBJ1-3 and V is TRBV28, with D uncertain. CDR3 sequence: CASSFWSSGNTIYF. The CDR3 bases are TGTGCCAGCAGTTTCTGGAGCTCTGGAAACACCATATATTTT.